This T cell receptor beta chain is from a study of blood T cell repertoires in COVID-19. V was pared by 0 bases and J by 3 bases, with 8 bases between. Germline V gives CDR1 SGHRS, CDR2 YFSETQ. This CDR3 has 14 residues. TCRdb keeps only in-frame clones here, not all; method: immunoSEQ multiplex PCR. The sample consists of about 55,000 clones, more than 85% of them appearing once. The clonotype originates from a human donor with active COVID-19. The donor label of this sample is uncertain. The chain carries TRBV5-1 and TRBJ2-3, with D hard to call. What was sequenced was peripheral blood. The chain's CDR3 is CASSLDSSTDTQYF. Written as DNA, the CDR3 is TGCGCCAGCAGCTTGGATAGTAGTACAGATACGCAGTATTTT.